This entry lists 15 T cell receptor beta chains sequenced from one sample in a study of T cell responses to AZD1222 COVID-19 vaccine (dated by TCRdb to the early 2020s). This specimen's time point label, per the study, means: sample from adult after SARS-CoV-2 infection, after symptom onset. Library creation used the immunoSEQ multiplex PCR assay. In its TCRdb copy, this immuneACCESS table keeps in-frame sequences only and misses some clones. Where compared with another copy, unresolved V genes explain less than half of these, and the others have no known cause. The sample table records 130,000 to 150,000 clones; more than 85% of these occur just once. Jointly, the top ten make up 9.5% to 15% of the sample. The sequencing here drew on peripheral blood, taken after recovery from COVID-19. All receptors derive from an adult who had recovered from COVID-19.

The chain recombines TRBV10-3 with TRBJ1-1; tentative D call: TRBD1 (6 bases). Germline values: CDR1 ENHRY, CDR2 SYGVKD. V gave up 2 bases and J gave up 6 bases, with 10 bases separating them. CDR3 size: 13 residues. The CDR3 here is CAISENRDSEAFF. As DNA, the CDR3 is TGTGCCATCAGTGAGAACAGGGATTCTGAAGCTTTCTTT.

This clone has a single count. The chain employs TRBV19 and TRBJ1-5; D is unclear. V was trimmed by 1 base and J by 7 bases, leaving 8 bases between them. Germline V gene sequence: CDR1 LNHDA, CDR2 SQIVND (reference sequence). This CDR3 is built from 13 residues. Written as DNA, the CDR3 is TGTGCCAGTAGTATAGGGGTAGAACAGCCCCAGCATTTT. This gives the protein CASSIGVEQPQHF.

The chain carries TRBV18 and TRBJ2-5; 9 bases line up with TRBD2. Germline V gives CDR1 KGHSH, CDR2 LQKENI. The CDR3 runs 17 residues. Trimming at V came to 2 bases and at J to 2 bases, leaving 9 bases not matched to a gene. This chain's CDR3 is CASSPTLQTSGQETQYF. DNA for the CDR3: TGTGCCAGCTCACCAACCCTTCAGACTAGCGGACAAGAGACCCAGTACTTC.

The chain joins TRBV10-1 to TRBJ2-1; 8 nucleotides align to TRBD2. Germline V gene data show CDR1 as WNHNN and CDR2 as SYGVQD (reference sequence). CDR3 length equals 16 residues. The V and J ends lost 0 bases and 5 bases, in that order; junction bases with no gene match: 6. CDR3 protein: CASSESGLEKHNEQFF. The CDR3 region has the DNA TGCGCCAGCAGTGAGTCGGGACTAGAAAAACACAATGAGCAGTTCTTC.

This CDR3 reads CASSFSAGNEQFF. The CDR3 DNA reads as TGTGCCAGCAGTTTCTCCGCCGGCAATGAGCAGTTCTTC. The gene calls are TRBV12-3 or TRBV12-4 and TRBJ2-1; D remains unclear. The V gene lost 3 bases and the J gene lost 6 bases, with 9 bases spanning the gap. The CDR3 runs to 13 residues.

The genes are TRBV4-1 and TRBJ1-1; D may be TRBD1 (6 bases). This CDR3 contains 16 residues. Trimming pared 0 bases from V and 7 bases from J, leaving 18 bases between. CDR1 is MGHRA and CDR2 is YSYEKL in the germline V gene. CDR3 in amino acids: CASSQDRVGGRVEAFF. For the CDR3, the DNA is TGCGCCAGCAGCCAAGATCGCGTGGGGGGGCGGGTTGAAGCTTTCTTT.

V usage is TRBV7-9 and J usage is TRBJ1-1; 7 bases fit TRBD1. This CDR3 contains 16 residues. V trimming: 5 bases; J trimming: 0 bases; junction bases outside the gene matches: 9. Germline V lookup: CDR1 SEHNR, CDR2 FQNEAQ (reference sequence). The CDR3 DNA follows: TGTGCCAGCAGCGGGGGGACAGTCTCGATGAACACTGAAGCTTTCTTT. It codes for CASSGGTVSMNTEAFF.

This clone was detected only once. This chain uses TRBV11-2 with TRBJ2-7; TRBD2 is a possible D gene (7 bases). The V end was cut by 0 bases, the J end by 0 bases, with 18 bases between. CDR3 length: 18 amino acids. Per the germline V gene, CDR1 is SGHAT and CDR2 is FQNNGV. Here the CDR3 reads CASSLEGGLAENSYEQYF. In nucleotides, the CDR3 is TGTGCCAGCAGCTTAGAGGGGGGGCTAGCGGAAAACTCCTACGAGCAGTACTTC. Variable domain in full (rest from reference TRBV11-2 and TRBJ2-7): EAGVAQSPRYKIIEKRQSVAFWCNPISGHATLYWYQQILGQGPKLLIQFQNNGVVDDSQLPKDRFSAERLKGVDSTLKIQPAKLEDSAVYLCASSLEGGLAENSYEQYFGPGTRLTVT.

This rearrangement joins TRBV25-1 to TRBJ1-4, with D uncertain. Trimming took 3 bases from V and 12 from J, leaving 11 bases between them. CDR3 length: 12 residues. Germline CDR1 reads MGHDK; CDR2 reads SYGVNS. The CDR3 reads CASSESTFELFF. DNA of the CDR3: TGTGCCAGCAGTGAGTCCACTTTTGAACTGTTTTTT. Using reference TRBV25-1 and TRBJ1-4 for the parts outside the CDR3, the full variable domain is EADIYQTPRYLVIGTGKKITLECSQTMGHDKMYWYQQDPGMELHLIHYSYGVNSTEKGDLSSESTVSRIRTEHFPLTLESARPSHTSQYLCASSESTFELFFGSGTQLSVL.

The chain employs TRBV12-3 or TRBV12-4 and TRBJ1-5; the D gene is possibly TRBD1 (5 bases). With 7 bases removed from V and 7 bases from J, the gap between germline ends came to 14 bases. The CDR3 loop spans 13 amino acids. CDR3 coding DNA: TGTGCCAGCACCTCCGGGACGAAACAGCCCCAGCATTTT. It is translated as CASTSGTKQPQHF.

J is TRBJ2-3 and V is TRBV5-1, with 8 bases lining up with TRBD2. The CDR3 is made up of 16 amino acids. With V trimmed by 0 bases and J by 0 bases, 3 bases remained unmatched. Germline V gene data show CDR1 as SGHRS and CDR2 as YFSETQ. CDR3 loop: CASSLGAGGSTDTQYF. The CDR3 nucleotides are TGCGCCAGCAGCTTGGGCGCGGGGGGTAGCACAGATACGCAGTATTTT.

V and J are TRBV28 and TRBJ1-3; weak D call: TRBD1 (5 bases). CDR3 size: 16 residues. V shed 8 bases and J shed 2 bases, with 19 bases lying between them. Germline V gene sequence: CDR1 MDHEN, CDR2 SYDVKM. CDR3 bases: TGTGCCAGCCGTCGACAGAGCCTTCTTCCTGGAAACACCATATATTTT. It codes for CASRRQSLLPGNTIYF.

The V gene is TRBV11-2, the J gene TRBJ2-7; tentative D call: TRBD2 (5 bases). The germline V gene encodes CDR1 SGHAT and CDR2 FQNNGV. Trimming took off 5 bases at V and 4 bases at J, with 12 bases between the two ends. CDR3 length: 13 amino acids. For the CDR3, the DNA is TGTGCCAGCAGCCTCCTCCGGGGATACGAGCAGTACTTC. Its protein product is CASSLLRGYEQYF.

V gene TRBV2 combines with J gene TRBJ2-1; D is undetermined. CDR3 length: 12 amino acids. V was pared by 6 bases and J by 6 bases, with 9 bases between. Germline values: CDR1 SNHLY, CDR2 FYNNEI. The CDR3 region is CASRGRGNEQFF. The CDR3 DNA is TGTGCCAGCAGGGGTCGAGGCAATGAGCAGTTCTTC.

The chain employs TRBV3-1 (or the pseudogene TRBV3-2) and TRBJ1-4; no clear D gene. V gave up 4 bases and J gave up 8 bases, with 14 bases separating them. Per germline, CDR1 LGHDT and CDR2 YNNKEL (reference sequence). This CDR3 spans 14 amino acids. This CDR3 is CASSPGGEVEKLFF. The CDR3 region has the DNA TGTGCCAGCAGCCCCGGCGGGGAGGTGGAAAAACTGTTTTTT.